This section outlines one T cell receptor beta chain sequence together with its context. Its antigen remains unknown. Other DNA sequences of this sample code for an identical CDR3. These data are taken from a study of cytomegalovirus exposure and HLA in healthy donors. Turning to the study itself: Out of 398 genotyped donors, 81% belonged to the Caucasian-associated ancestry cluster.

The PCR employed 60 Vbeta primers together with 13 Jbeta primers. Sequencing used immunoSEQ multiplex PCR; TCRdb keeps in-frame clones, though not all of them. Among 200,000 to 250,000 clones, approximately 82% were seen once, and the ten largest hold about 0.58%. Whole-study results and caveats: The study assumed roughly uniform donor sequencing depth for presence/absence analyses. Based on reports, TCR beta sequences accurately predicted HLA-A and HLA-B alleles for most subjects.

The V segment lost 5 bases and the J segment 9 bases; nucleotides outside the gene matches: 10. Germline V gene sequence: CDR1 SGHVS, CDR2 FQNEAQ. The CDR3 has 14 amino acids. The source of this sequence is a woman aged 40-49 years in good health and CMV-seronegative. The sequencing input was PBMCs. The chain joins TRBV7-8 to TRBJ2-4; TRBD1 matches 7 bases. CDR3 residues: CASSPRGGIAIQYF. CDR3 nucleotide sequence: TGTGCCAGCAGCCCCAGAGGGGGCATCGCCATTCAGTACTTC.